Listed here are 22 T cell receptor beta chains from one sample, sequenced in a study of blood T cell repertoires in COVID-19 (TCRdb year 2020). Library generation was performed with the immunoSEQ multiplex PCR assay. The source is immuneACCESS, and TCRdb retained only in-frame sequences with V and J called. Part of the clones is not carried over; for the studies checked, unresolved V genes explain less than half of this, and the remainder is unexplained. Across this sample there are tens of thousands of clones, with over 60% seen only once. The top ten hold around 2.3% of the sample. The sequenced sample consisted of peripheral blood. Every receptor here comes from a man between 65 and 85 years old with COVID-19, enrolled during active disease.

The rearrangement links TRBV9 to TRBJ2-7; 9 bases line up with TRBD1. The CDR3 extends over 14 amino acids. J lost 4 bases, V lost 4 bases, and 6 bases had no gene match. Germline lookup yields CDR1 SGDLS and CDR2 YYNGEE. In DNA form, the CDR3 reads TGTGCCAGCAGCTTTCGGGACAGGGAGTACGAGCAGTACTTC. Protein: CASSFRDREYEQYF.

The genes are TRBV28 and TRBJ2-7; 10 nucleotides align to TRBD1. The CDR3 contains 16 residues. Germline trimming cut 4 bases from V and 1 base from J; bases unmatched to any gene: 7. Germline V CDR1 and CDR2: MDHEN, SYDVKM. CDR3 residues: CASSSPLGQGSYEQYF. CDR3 coding DNA: TGTGCCAGCAGTTCCCCCCTGGGACAGGGGTCCTACGAGCAGTACTTC.

This chain uses TRBV6-6 with TRBJ2-5; possible D gene TRBD2, 6 bases. The CDR3 has 15 residues. V shed 6 bases and J shed 2 bases, with 16 bases lying between them. Germline V gene data show CDR1 as MNHNY and CDR2 as SVGAGI (reference sequence). The CDR3 spells CASSPRETLQETQYF. CDR3 coding DNA: TGTGCCAGCAGCCCTCGGGAGACCCTACAAGAGACCCAGTACTTC.

The CDR3 loop is CASSSRTGRSAFF. The CDR3 nucleotides read TGTGCCAGCAGCAGCAGGACAGGGAGGAGTGCTTTCTTT. V is TRBV7-8 and J is TRBJ1-1, with 8 bases matching TRBD1. J gave up 11 bases and V 5 bases, and 10 bases lay outside the gene matches. The CDR3 is made up of 13 amino acids. Looked up from germline, CDR1 is SGHVS and CDR2 is FQNEAQ.

The V gene is TRBV28, the J gene TRBJ2-1; tentatively, D is TRBD2 (5 bases). CDR3 size: 14 residues. V was pared by 1 base and J by 5 bases, with 9 bases between. The V gene's germline CDR1 is MDHEN and CDR2 SYDVKM. CDR3 residues: CASSLLDSDNEQFF. The CDR3 nucleotides read TGTGCCAGCAGTTTATTGGACTCTGACAATGAGCAGTTCTTC.

This CDR3 is CASSVGQGTDTQYF. The CDR3, as DNA: TGTGCCAGCAGCGTCGGACAGGGAACAGATACGCAGTATTTT. The gene calls are TRBV9 and TRBJ2-3; 8 nucleotides align to TRBD1. Germline values: CDR1 SGDLS, CDR2 YYNGEE. The CDR3 loop spans 14 amino acids. With V trimmed by 2 bases and J by 3 bases, 2 bases remained unmatched.

The genes are TRBV7-2 and TRBJ1-2; D not certain. Trimming stripped 0 bases from V and 8 bases from J, with 7 bases between. Germline V gives CDR1 SGHTA, CDR2 FQGNSA. CDR3 length equals 12 residues. The CDR3 nucleotides are TGTGCCAGCAGCTTAGCCGGTTTAGGCTACACCTTC. Translation gives CASSLAGLGYTF.

CDR3 nucleotide sequence: TGTGCCAGCAGTTTAGCAGGCTATGGCTACACCTTC. As protein: CASSLAGYGYTF. V is TRBV28 and J is TRBJ1-2; D ambiguous. Trimming took 2 bases from V and 4 from J, leaving 5 bases between them. This CDR3 spans 12 amino acids. Germline-derived CDR1 and CDR2 are MDHEN and SYDVKM.

V is TRBV7-3 and J is TRBJ1-1; 9 bases are shared with TRBD1. Trimming cost V 3 bases and J 5 bases; bases outside gene matches: 7. Germline values: CDR1 SGHTA, CDR2 FQGTGA. CDR3 length: 15 amino acids. In DNA, the CDR3 is TGTGCCAGCAGCTTGGAGGGACAGGGTCTAACTGAAGCTTTCTTT. Its translation is CASSLEGQGLTEAFF.

The rearrangement uses TRBV27 and TRBJ1-3; TRBD1 matches 7 bases. CDR1 MNHEY and CDR2 SMNVEV come from the germline V gene (reference sequence). After removal of 6 bases from V and 4 bases from J, the junction contained 6 bases not matched to a gene. This CDR3 spans 14 amino acids. The CDR3 protein is CASSPDRVGNTIYF. CDR3 sequence (DNA): TGTGCCAGCAGCCCCGACAGGGTAGGAAACACCATATATTTT.

The chain's CDR3 is CASSYGAYLSNTEAFF. Written as DNA, the CDR3 is TGTGCCAGCAGTTATGGGGCCTATCTCTCGAACACTGAAGCTTTCTTT. The chain carries TRBV6-5 and TRBJ1-1, with a weak D call TRBD1 (5 bases). V was trimmed by 3 bases and J by 1 base, leaving 15 bases between them. The germline CDR1 and CDR2 sequences are MNHEY and SVGAGI. The CDR3 contains 16 residues.

This clone has a count of ten or more. CDR3 in DNA: TGTGCCAGCAGCCAAGATAGGGGATCGCAGTTCTTC. Translated, it gives CASSQDRGSQFF. This chain links TRBV4-2 with TRBJ2-1, with D possibly TRBD1 on 5 matching bases. Germline loops: CDR1 LGHNA, CDR2 YNFKEQ. V gave up 0 bases and J gave up 12 bases, with 9 bases separating them. CDR3 length equals 12 residues.

The chain recombines TRBV7-9 with TRBJ2-1; D possibly corresponds to TRBD1 (6 bases). V lost 5 bases to trimming and J lost 1 base, with 12 bases between them. The germline CDR1 and CDR2 sequences are SEHNR and FQNEAQ (reference sequence). The CDR3 loop spans 15 amino acids. CDR3 sequence: CASSRDKGSYNEQFF. The CDR3 DNA reads as TGTGCCAGCAGCCGGGACAAGGGATCCTACAATGAGCAGTTCTTC.

This clone was seen a few times. The chain carries TRBV7-2 and TRBJ1-6; perhaps TRBD1 as D (6 bases). V was shortened by 0 bases and J by 8 bases, with 11 bases between the two germline ends. The germline V gene encodes CDR1 SGHTA and CDR2 FQGNSA. The CDR3 is 15 amino acids. CDR3 in DNA: TGTGCCAGCAGCTTAGCCGACAGGTTTTATTCACCCCTCCACTTT. Translated: CASSLADRFYSPLHF.

This clone showed up just a few times. The gene calls are TRBV18 and TRBJ1-2; D is unresolved. Trimming left V 4 bases short and J 6 bases short, with 12 bases between. CDR3 length: 13 amino acids. Germline V gene lookup returns CDR1 KGHSH and CDR2 LQKENI. CDR3 in DNA: TGTGCCAGCTCACTTGGAACGGGGAATGGCTACACCTTC. Translated: CASSLGTGNGYTF.

The gene calls are TRBV25-1 and TRBJ2-7; TRBD2 matches at 11 bases. Losses at the gene ends were 4 bases for V and 4 bases for J; bases not matched to a gene: 3. The length of the CDR3 is 14 residues. From germline, CDR1 is MGHDK and CDR2 SYGVNS. CDR3 nucleotides: TGTGCCAGCAGTGGAGGGACTAGCGGTTACGAGCAGTACTTC. Its protein product is CASSGGTSGYEQYF.

The chain links TRBV5-1 to TRBJ1-2; D is undetermined. The V gene lost 0 bases and the J gene lost 7 bases, with 7 bases spanning the gap. CDR1 and CDR2 from the germline V gene are SGHRS and YFSETQ. This CDR3 is built from 12 residues. CDR3 protein: CASSLEAVGYTF. For the CDR3, the DNA is TGCGCCAGCAGCTTGGAAGCGGTTGGCTACACCTTC.

The rearrangement links TRBV5-5 to TRBJ2-1; 7 bases line up with TRBD1. With V trimmed by 10 bases and J by 3 bases, 10 bases remained unmatched. From germline, CDR1 is SGHKS and CDR2 YYEKEE (reference sequence). The CDR3 covers 14 residues. The CDR3 protein is CACKTGRFYNEQFF. CDR3 in DNA: TGTGCCTGCAAGACAGGGAGATTCTACAATGAGCAGTTCTTC.

Notes on this clone: The junction departs from the called germline gene at one end, perhaps through a read error. The chain employs TRBV7-7 and TRBJ1-4; TRBD1 is a possible D gene (6 bases). This CDR3 has 15 residues. Germline V gene lookup returns CDR1 SSHAT and CDR2 FNYEAQ (reference sequence). CDR3 residues: CASSLEPGANEKLFF. The DNA of the CDR3 is TGTGCTAGCAGCTTAGAACCAGGGGCTAATGAAAAACTGTTTTTT.

V usage is TRBV3-1 (or the pseudogene TRBV3-2) and J usage is TRBJ1-2; D uncertain. Germline CDR1 is LGHDT and CDR2 is YNNKEL (reference sequence). The CDR3 length is 12 residues. V was clipped by 8 bases and J by 4 bases, with 11 bases between them. This CDR3 reads CASRGGIYGYTF. The CDR3 coding sequence is TGTGCCAGCCGAGGAGGGATCTATGGCTACACCTTC.

This sequence joins TRBV27 and TRBJ1-5; TRBD1 agrees at 10 bases. CDR1 and CDR2 (germline): MNHEY, SMNVEV (reference sequence). Trimming took 6 bases from V and 1 from J; bases not matched to a gene: 15. There are 19 residues in the CDR3. CDR3 amino acids: CASRFKGTGDLGSNQPQHF. The CDR3 DNA reads as TGTGCCAGCAGATTTAAAGGGACAGGGGACTTGGGGAGCAATCAGCCCCAGCATTTT.

This chain connects TRBV6-2 or TRBV6-3 to TRBJ2-7, with D perhaps TRBD2 (5 bases). CDR3 length: 13 residues. The V gene's germline CDR1 is MNHEY and CDR2 SVGEGT. Trimming cost V 0 bases and J 3 bases, with 6 bases left between them. CDR3 in amino acids: CASSYSRDYEQYF. The CDR3 coding sequence is TGTGCCAGCAGTTACTCGAGGGACTACGAGCAGTACTTC.